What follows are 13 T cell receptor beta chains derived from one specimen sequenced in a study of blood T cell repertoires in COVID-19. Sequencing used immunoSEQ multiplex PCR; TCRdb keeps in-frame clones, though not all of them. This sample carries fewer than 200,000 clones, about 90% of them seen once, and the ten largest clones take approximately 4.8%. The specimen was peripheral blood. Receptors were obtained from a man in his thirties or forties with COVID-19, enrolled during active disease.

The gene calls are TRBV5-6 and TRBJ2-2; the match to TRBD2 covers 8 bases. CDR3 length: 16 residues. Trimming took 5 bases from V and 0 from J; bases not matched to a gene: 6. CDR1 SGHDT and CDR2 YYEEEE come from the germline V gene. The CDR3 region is CASRPSGGANTGELFF. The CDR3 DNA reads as TGTGCCAGCAGACCAAGCGGGGGCGCGAACACCGGGGAGCTGTTTTTT.

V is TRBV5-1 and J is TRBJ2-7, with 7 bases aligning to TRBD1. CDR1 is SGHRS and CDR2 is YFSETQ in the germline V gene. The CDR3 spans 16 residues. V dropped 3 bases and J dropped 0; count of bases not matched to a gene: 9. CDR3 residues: CASSSPDRESSYEQYF. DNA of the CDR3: TGCGCCAGCAGCTCCCCCGACAGGGAAAGCTCCTACGAGCAGTACTTC.

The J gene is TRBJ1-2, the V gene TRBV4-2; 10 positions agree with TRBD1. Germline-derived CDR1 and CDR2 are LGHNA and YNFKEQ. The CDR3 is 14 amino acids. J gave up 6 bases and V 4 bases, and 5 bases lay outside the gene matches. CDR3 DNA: TGTGCCAGCAGCCCCCCGGGACAGGGGAATGGCTACACCTTC. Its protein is CASSPPGQGNGYTF.

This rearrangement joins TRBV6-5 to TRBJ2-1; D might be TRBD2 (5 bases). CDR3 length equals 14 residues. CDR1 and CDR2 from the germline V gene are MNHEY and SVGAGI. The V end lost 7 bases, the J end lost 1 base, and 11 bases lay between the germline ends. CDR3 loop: CASTRGRSYNEQFF. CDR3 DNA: TGTGCCAGCACCCGAGGGAGATCCTACAATGAGCAGTTCTTC.

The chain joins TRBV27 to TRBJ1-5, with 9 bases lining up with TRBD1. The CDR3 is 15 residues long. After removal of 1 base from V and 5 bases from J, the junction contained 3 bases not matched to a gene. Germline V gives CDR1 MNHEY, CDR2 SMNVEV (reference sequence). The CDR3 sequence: CASSLYTGGDQPQHF. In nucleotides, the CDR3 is TGTGCCAGCAGTTTATATACAGGGGGCGATCAGCCCCAGCATTTT.

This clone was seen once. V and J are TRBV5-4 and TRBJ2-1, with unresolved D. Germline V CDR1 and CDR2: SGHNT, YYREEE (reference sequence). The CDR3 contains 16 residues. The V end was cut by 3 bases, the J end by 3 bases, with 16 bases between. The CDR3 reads CASSSDVRRVYNEQFF. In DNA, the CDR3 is TGTGCCAGCAGCTCCGACGTGCGGAGAGTCTACAATGAGCAGTTCTTC. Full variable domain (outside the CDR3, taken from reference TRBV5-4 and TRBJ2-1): ETGVTQSPTHLIKTRGQQVTLRCSSQSGHNTVSWYQQALGQGPQFIFQYYREEENGRGNFPPRFSGLQFPNYSSELNVNALELDDSALYLCASSSDVRRVYNEQFFGPGTRLTVL.

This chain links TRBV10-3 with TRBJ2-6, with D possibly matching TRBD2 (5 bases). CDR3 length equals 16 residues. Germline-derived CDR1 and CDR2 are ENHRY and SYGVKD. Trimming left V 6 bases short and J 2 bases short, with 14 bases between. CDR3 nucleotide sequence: TGTGCCATCAGGGGCTTGGACGGGACTGGGGCCAACGTCCTGACTTTC. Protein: CAIRGLDGTGANVLTF.

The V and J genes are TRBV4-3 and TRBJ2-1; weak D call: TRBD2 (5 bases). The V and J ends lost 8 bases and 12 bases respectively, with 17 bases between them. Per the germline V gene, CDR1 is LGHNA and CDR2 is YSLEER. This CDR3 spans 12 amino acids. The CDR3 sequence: CASEDPAGRQFF. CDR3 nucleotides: TGCGCCAGCGAGGACCCCGCTGGGAGGCAGTTCTTC.

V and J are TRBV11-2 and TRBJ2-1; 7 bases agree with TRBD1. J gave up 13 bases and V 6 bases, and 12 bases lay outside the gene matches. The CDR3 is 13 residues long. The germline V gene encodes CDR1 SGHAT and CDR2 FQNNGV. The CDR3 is CASSWVYRDSQFF. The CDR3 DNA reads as TGTGCCAGCAGTTGGGTTTATAGGGACAGCCAGTTCTTC.

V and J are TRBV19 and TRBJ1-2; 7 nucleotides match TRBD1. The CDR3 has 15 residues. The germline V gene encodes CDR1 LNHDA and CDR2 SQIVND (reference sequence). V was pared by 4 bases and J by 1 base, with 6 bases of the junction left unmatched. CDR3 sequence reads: CASSRPGQLNYGYTF. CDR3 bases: TGTGCCAGTAGTAGGCCGGGACAGCTTAACTATGGCTACACCTTC. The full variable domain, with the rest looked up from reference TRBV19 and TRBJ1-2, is DGGITQSPKYLFRKEGQNVTLSCEQNLNHDAMYWYRQDPGQGLRLIYYSQIVNDFQKGDIAEGYSVSREKKESFPLTVTSAQKNPTAFYLCASSRPGQLNYGYTFGSGTRLTVV.

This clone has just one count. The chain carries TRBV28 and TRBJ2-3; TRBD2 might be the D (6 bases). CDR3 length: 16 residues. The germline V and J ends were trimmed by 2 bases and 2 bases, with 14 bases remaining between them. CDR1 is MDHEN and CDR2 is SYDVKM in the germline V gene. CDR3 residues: CASSLPREPYTDTQYF. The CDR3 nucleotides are TGTGCCAGCAGTTTACCTCGGGAGCCCTACACAGATACGCAGTATTTT.

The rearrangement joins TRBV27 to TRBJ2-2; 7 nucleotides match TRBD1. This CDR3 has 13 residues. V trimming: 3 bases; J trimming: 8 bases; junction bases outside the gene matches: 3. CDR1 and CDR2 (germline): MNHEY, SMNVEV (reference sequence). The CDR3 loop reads CASSFTGAGELFF. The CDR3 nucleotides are TGTGCCAGCAGTTTTACAGGGGCGGGGGAGCTGTTTTTT.

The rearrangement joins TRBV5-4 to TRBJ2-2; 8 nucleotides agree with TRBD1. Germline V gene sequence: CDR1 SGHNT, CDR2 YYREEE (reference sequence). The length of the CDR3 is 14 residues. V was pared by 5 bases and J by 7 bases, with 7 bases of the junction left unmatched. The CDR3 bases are TGTGCCAGCAGACCGGGACAGGAGGGCGGGGAGCTGTTTTTT. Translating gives CASRPGQEGGELFF.